A single sample gave rise to the 8 T cell receptor beta chains below, sequenced in a study of cytomegalovirus exposure and HLA in healthy donors. PCR involved 60 Vbeta and 13 Jbeta primers. Profiling relied on immunoSEQ multiplex PCR, and the TCRdb table lists in-frame clones only, not all of them. The table records some 90,000 clones, around three quarters of them present only once. Source material: PBMCs. The receptors were sampled from a man between 60 and 75 years old in good health and CMV-seronegative.

This clone was found once. This chain connects TRBV7-9 to TRBJ2-7, with D possibly being TRBD2 (5 bases). Trimming stripped 5 bases from V and 10 bases from J, with 18 bases between. The V gene's germline CDR1 is SEHNR and CDR2 FQNEAQ (reference sequence). This CDR3 has 13 residues. CDR3 sequence (DNA): TGTGCCAGCAGCCGAGAACCGGTTACTAGACAGTACTTC. Its protein is CASSREPVTRQYF. Complete variable domain (other parts from reference TRBV7-9 and TRBJ2-7): DTGVSQNPRHKITKRGQNVTFRCDPISEHNRLYWYRQTLGQGPEFLTYFQNEAQLEKSRLLSDRFSAERPKGSFSTLEIQRTEQGDSAMYLCASSREPVTRQYFGPGTRLTVT.

V gene TRBV12-5 combines with J gene TRBJ2-7, with a weak D call TRBD1 (6 bases). Germline V gene data show CDR1 as LGHNT and CDR2 as FRNRAP. This CDR3 region has 14 residues. Trimming removed 6 bases from V and 1 base from J, with 13 bases in between. The CDR3 loop reads CASGFPGHSYEQYF. Written as DNA, the CDR3 is TGTGCTAGTGGGTTTCCGGGACATTCCTACGAGCAGTACTTC.

The V call is TRBV6-5, the J call TRBJ2-1; 7 bases are shared with TRBD2. The V gene end was trimmed by 5 bases and the J gene end by 3 bases; junction bases not matched to a gene: 7. The V gene's germline CDR1 is MNHEY and CDR2 SVGAGI. The CDR3 contains 15 residues. CDR3 DNA: TGTGCCAGCAGTGGCCGGCGGACTAGCTACAATGAGCAGTTCTTC. This sequence encodes CASSGRRTSYNEQFF.

The V gene is TRBV2, the J gene TRBJ1-2; 7 bases agree with TRBD1. V lost 0 bases to trimming and J lost 7 bases; unmatched junction nucleotides: 5. Germline CDR1 is SNHLY and CDR2 is FYNNEI. This CDR3 has 14 amino acids. CDR3 region: CASSEATGVGGYTF. In DNA form, the CDR3 reads TGTGCCAGCAGTGAAGCTACAGGGGTAGGTGGCTACACCTTC. The full variable domain, its missing parts supplied by reference TRBV2 and TRBJ1-2, is EPEVTQTPSHQVTQMGQEVILRCVPISNHLYFYWYRQILGQKVEFLVSFYNNEISEKSEIFDDQFSVERPDGSNFTLKIRSTKLEDSAMYFCASSEATGVGGYTFGSGTRLTVV.

The J gene is TRBJ1-1, the V gene TRBV28; TRBD1 matches 7 bases. This CDR3 comprises 13 residues. Germline V lookup: CDR1 MDHEN, CDR2 SYDVKM. V was pared by 8 bases and J by 1 base, with 4 bases of the junction left unmatched. The CDR3 nucleotides read TGTGCCAGCGGGACAGACGAGAACACTGAAGCTTTCTTT. The encoded protein is CASGTDENTEAFF.

J is TRBJ1-2 and V is TRBV28, with 7 positions matching TRBD1. The CDR3 consists of 13 residues. The ends lost 6 bases at V and 7 bases at J; junction bases unmatched: 8. From germline, CDR1 is MDHEN and CDR2 SYDVKM. For the CDR3, the DNA is TGTGCCAGCAGCCGAGGACAGGTTGGTGGCTACACCTTC. Translation: CASSRGQVGGYTF.

The gene calls are TRBV5-1 and TRBJ1-4, with 7 bases aligning to TRBD1. This CDR3 has 16 amino acids. V lost 4 bases to trimming and J lost 0 bases; unmatched junction nucleotides: 6. CDR1 and CDR2 (germline): SGHRS, YFSETQ. DNA of the CDR3: TGCGCCAGCAGCGCGGATCAGGGGGCAACTAATGAAAAACTGTTTTTT. Its protein is CASSADQGATNEKLFF. The full variable domain, its missing parts supplied by reference TRBV5-1 and TRBJ1-4, is KAGVTQTPRYLIKTRGQQVTLSCSPISGHRSVSWYQQTPGQGLQFLFEYFSETQRNKGNFPGRFSGRQFSNSRSEMNVSTLELGDSALYLCASSADQGATNEKLFFGSGTQLSVL.

This clone was counted only a few times. V is TRBV5-1 and J is TRBJ2-2; TRBD2 aligns across 14 bases. Trimming cost V 0 bases and J 6 bases; bases outside gene matches: 4. The CDR3 covers 17 residues. CDR1 SGHRS and CDR2 YFSETQ come from the germline V gene. This CDR3 is CASSLAGLAGGSGELFF. The CDR3 bases are TGCGCCAGCAGCTTGGCCGGACTAGCGGGAGGTTCCGGGGAGCTGTTTTTT.